This TCR beta chain was obtained from a study of blood T cell repertoires in COVID-19. Study in general: From the United States, Italy and Spain came samples of acute and convalescent COVID-19. T cells, B-cell-depleted T cells, or PBMCs supplied cDNA or gDNA.

V was trimmed by 1 base and J by 4 bases, leaving 11 bases between them. CDR3 length: 15 amino acids. CDR1 is LNHDA and CDR2 is SQIVND in the germline V gene (reference sequence). The authors' processing: Reference gene primers were amplified, and this amplification served to estimate nucleated cell counts. Sequenced by immunoSEQ multiplex PCR; TCRdb stores in-frame clones only, minus some. V and J calls and clone size are as listed in that table; D and trimming were resolved from the DNA. The sample records about 130,000 clones, about four fifths being singletons. The rearrangement uses TRBV19 and TRBJ1-5; D is unresolved. The sample comprised peripheral blood. The sequence was collected from a human donor in a cohort sampled during active COVID-19. CDR3 DNA: TGTGCCAGTAGTATAGGCACTATATCTAATCAGCCCCAGCATTTT. Residues: CASSIGTISNQPQHF.